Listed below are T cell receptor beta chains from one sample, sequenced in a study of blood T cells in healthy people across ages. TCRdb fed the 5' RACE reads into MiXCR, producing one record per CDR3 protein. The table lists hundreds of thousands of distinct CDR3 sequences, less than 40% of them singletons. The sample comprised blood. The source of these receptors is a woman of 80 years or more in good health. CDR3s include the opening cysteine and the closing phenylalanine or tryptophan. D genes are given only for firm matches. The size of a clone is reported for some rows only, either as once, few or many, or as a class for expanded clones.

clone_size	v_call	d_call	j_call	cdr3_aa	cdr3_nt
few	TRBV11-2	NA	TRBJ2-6	CANSLGAGISGANVLTF	TGTGCCAACAGCTTAGGGGCAGGAATCTCTGGGGCCAACGTCCTGACTTTC
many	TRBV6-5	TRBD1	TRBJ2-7	CASGWDRVSSEQYF	TGTGCCAGCGGTTGGGACAGGGTTTCTTCCGAGCAGTACTTC
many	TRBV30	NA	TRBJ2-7	CALLDRTYEQYF	TGTGCCTTGTTAGACAGGACCTACGAGCAGTACTTC
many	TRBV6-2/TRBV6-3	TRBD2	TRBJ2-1	CASRGLAAESSKGFF	TGTGCCAGCAGAGGACTAGCAGCCGAAAGTAGTAAAGGGTTCTTC
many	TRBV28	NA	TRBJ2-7	CASGGGPTGEQYF	TGTGCCAGCGGAGGGGGGCCCACGGGCGAGCAGTACTTC
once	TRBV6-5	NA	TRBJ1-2	CASSYADSYGYTF	TGTGCCAGCAGTTACGCGGACAGTTATGGCTACACCTTC
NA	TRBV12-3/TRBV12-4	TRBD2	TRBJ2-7	CASTRTSGTYEQYF	TGTGCCAGCACCCGTACTAGCGGTACGTACGAGCAGTACTTC
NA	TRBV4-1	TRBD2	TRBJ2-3	CASSQKGGGGASLDTQYF	TGCGCCAGCAGCCAAAAAGGGGGCGGGGGGGCCTCTTTAGATACGCAGTATTTT
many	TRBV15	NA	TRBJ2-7	CATSRDYSELGSYEQYF	TGTGCCACCAGCAGAGACTACAGCGAGCTCGGGTCCTACGAGCAGTACTTC
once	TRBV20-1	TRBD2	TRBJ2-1	CSAVGRLAGPRVSYNEQFF	TGCAGTGCTGTGGGGCGACTAGCGGGTCCGAGGGTCTCCTACAATGAGCAGTTCTTC
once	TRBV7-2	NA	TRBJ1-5	CASSFQLSPQHF	TGTGCCAGCAGCTTTCAATTATCCCCCCAGCATTTT
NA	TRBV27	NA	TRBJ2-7	CASSLNRAGYEQYF	TGTGCCAGCAGTTTAAACAGGGCAGGCTACGAGCAGTACTTC
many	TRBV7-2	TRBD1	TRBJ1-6	CASSLTLIGQGRNSPLHF	TGTGCCAGCAGCTTGACCCTAATCGGACAGGGGCGGAATTCACCCCTCCACTTT
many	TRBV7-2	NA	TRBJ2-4	CASSSARDAKNIQYF	TGTGCCAGCAGCTCCGCCCGGGACGCCAAAAACATTCAGTACTTC
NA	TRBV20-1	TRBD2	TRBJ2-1	CSAWTRNYNEQFF	TGCAGTGCATGGACTAGGAACTACAATGAGCAGTTCTTC
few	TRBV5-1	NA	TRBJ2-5	CASSPAGAINEETQYF	TGCGCCAGCAGCCCGGCAGGCGCTATTAATGAAGAGACCCAGTACTTC
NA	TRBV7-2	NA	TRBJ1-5	CASGLDGIGNQPQHF	TGTGCCAGCGGCTTAGACGGAATTGGCAATCAGCCCCAGCATTTT
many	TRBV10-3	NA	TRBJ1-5	CAISEGTANQPQHF	TGTGCCATCAGTGAAGGGACGGCCAATCAGCCCCAGCATTTT
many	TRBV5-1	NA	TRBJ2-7	CASSLGVDTYEQYF	TGCGCCAGCAGCTTGGGCGTCGATACCTACGAGCAGTACTTC
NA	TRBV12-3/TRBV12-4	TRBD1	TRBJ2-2	CASRRTGGAGELFF	TGTGCCAGCAGGAGGACAGGGGGGGCCGGGGAGTTGTTTTTT
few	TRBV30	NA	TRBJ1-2	CAWSAGYNYGYTF	TGTGCCTGGAGTGCAGGGTATAACTATGGCTACACCTTC
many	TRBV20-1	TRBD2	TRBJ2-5	CSAARAGTSGGAETQYF	TGCAGTGCCGCCCGGGCTGGGACTAGCGGGGGGGCAGAGACCCAGTACTTC
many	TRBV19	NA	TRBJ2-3	CATDNSGAPGDTQYF	TGTGCCACCGATAACTCGGGGGCACCAGGAGATACGCAGTATTTT
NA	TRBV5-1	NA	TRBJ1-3	CASSSGEDWPGNTIYF	TGCGCCAGCAGCTCCGGAGAAGATTGGCCTGGAAACACCATATATTTT
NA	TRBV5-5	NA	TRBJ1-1	CASSFLAEAFF	TGTGCCAGCAGCTTTTTGGCTGAAGCTTTCTTT
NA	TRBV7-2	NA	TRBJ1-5	CASSPQGGANSNQPQHF	TGTGCCAGCAGCCCACAAGGGGGGGCAAATAGCAATCAGCCCCAGCATTTT
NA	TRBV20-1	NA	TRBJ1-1	CSAGATEYTEAFF	TGCAGTGCTGGGGCGACAGAATACACTGAAGCTTTCTTT
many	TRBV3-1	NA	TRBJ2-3	CASSQEKGTLSTDTQYF	TGTGCCAGCAGCCAAGAAAAGGGGACCCTAAGCACAGATACGCAGTATTTT
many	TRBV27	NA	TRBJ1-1	CASRWGTRHTEAFF	TGTGCCAGCAGGTGGGGGACGAGGCACACTGAAGCTTTCTTT
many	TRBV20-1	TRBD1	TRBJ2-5	CSARASQGASVTQYF	TGCAGTGCTAGAGCTTCACAGGGGGCGTCGGTGACCCAGTACTTC
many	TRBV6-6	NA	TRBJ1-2	CASKPSLTGGAYGYTF	TGTGCCAGCAAACCTTCACTCACGGGGGGAGCCTATGGCTACACCTTC
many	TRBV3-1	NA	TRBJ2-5	CASSAGLSQETQYF	TGTGCCAGCAGCGCGGGACTTTCTCAAGAGACCCAGTACTTC
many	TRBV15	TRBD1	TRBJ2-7	CATSRNPGGPYEQYF	TGTGCCACCAGCAGAAACCCAGGGGGCCCCTACGAGCAGTACTTC
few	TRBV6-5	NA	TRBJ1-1	CASGQSPNTEAFF	TGTGCCAGCGGACAGTCACCGAACACTGAAGCTTTCTTT
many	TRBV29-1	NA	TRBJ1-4	CSVGLGNEKLFF	TGCAGCGTTGGCCTGGGTAATGAAAAACTGTTTTTT
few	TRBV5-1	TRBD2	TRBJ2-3	CASSSRIPGGRADTQYF	TGCGCCAGCAGCTCCCGGATCCCGGGGGGGCGGGCAGATACGCAGTATTTT
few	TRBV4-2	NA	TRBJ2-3	CASSREVGRTDTQYF	TGTGCCAGCAGCCGAGAGGTGGGGCGCACAGATACGCAGTATTTT
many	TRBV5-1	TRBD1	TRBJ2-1	CASRPSRQGNEQFF	TGCGCCAGCCGACCTTCCCGACAGGGCAATGAGCAGTTCTTC
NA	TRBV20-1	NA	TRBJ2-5	CSARAFASGVGQETQYF	TGCAGTGCTAGAGCGTTCGCATCGGGAGTAGGGCAAGAGACCCAGTACTTC
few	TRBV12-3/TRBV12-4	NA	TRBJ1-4	CASSFEDRFNEKLFF	TGTGCCAGCAGTTTCGAGGACAGATTTAATGAAAAACTGTTTTTT
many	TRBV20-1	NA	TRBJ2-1	CSASGAGNYNEQFF	TGCAGTGCAAGTGGGGCGGGAAATTACAATGAGCAGTTCTTC
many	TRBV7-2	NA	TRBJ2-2	CASWPGANTGELFF	TGTGCCAGTTGGCCCGGAGCGAACACCGGGGAGCTGTTTTTT
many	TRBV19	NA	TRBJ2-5	CASTPGGQGLWTQYF	TGTGCCAGTACCCCTGGAGGGCAGGGGCTGTGGACCCAGTACTTC
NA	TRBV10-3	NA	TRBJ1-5	CAISVGQSGGQPQHF	TGTGCCATCAGTGTGGGCCAGTCCGGCGGTCAGCCCCAGCATTTT
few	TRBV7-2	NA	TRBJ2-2	CASSLFGTQLPNTGELFF	TGTGCCAGCAGCTTATTTGGAACACAGCTCCCGAACACCGGGGAGCTGTTTTTT
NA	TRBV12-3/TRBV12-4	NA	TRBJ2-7	CASSYKGAKSYEQYF	TGTGCCAGCAGTTATAAAGGGGCGAAGTCCTACGAGCAGTACTTC
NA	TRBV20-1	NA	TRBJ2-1	CSARKGNYERFF	TGCAGTGCTAGAAAGGGCAACTACGAGCGGTTCTTC
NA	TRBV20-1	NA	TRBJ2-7	CSAARGPAPYEQYF	TGCAGTGCTGCCCGGGGGCCTGCTCCCTACGAGCAGTACTTC
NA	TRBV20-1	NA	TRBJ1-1	CSARDSRVTTEAFF	TGCAGTGCTAGAGATTCAAGGGTTACCACTGAAGCTTTCTTT
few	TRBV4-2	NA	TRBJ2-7	CTSSQGSQRTGEQYF	TGTACCAGCAGCCAGGGCAGTCAGAGGACGGGCGAGCAGTACTTC
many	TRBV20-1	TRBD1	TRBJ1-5	CSALRTGGGQPQHF	TGCAGTGCCCTTCGGACAGGGGGAGGACAGCCCCAGCATTTT
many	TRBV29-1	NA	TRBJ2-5	CSVGEETQYF	TGCAGCGTTGGGGAAGAGACCCAGTACTTC
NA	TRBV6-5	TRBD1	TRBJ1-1	CASCPGQGAWTEAFF	TGTGCCAGCTGTCCGGGACAGGGGGCTTGGACTGAAGCTTTCTTT
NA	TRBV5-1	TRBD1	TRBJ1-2	CASSEVPGQGRNGYTF	TGCGCCAGCAGCGAAGTCCCGGGACAGGGGAGGAATGGCTACACCTTC